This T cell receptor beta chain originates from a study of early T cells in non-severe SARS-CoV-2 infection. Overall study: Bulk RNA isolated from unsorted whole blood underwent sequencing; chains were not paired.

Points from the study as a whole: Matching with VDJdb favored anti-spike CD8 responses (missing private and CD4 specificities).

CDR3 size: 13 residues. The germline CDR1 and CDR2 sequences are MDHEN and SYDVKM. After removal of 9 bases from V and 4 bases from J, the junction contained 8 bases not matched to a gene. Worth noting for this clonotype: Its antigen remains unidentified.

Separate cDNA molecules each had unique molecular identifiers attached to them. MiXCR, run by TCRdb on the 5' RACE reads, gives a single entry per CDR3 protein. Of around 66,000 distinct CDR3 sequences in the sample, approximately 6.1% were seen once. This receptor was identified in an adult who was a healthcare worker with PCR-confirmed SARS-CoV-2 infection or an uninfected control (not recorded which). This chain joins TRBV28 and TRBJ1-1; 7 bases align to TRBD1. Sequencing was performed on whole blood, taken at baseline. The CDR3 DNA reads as TGTGCCAGTGAACGCAGGGGGTTCACTGAAGCTTTCTTT. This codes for CASERRGFTEAFF. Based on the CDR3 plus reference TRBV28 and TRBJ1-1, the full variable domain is DVKVTQSSRYLVKRTGEKVFLECVQDMDHENMFWYRQDPGLGLRLIYFSYDVKMKEKGDIPEGYSVSREKKERFSLILESASTNQTSMYLCASERRGFTEAFFGQGTRLTVV.